This T cell receptor (beta chain) is drawn from a study of graft-versus-host responses after intestinal transplantation. Study-wide context: Transplantation in recipients was multivisceral, liver-intestinal, or isolated intestinal. Recipients uniformly received anti-thymocyte globulin induction, followed by tacrolimus and steroids for about 3 years. General observations from the study: Allografts from individuals with graft-donor T cell macrochimerism displayed high graft-versus-host to host-versus-graft clonal ratios. Analysis identified GvH clones in recipient marrow, with some appearing first in ileum or blood.

The length of the CDR3 is 14 residues. With 5 bases clipped from V and 5 bases from J, the junction kept 5 bases outside the gene matches. Looked up from germline, CDR1 is SGHTA and CDR2 is FQGNSA. Of note for this clone: The target antigen is unknown.

Using immunoSEQ multiplex PCR, the repertoire was profiled, and TCRdb retains in-frame clones only, with some absent. The data show 95,000 to 110,000 clones, approximately 86% seen once. The sample was unstimulated CD4+ T cells sorted from spleen or lymph node cells, taken before transplant. The V call is TRBV7-2, the J call TRBJ2-5; 10 nucleotides align to TRBD1. This receptor was taken from a human donor who was the organ donor for an intestinal transplant. CDR3 region: CASSRDRGGETQYF. The CDR3 DNA is TGTGCCAGCAGCCGGGACAGGGGAGGGGAGACCCAGTACTTC.